This T cell receptor (beta chain) was captured by sequencing in a study of cytomegalovirus exposure and HLA in healthy donors. V lost 0 bases, J lost 3 bases, and 13 bases lay in between. Germline values: CDR1 SGHDT, CDR2 YYEEEE. The CDR3 has 16 residues. PCR was performed using 60 Vbeta and 13 Jbeta primers. The method was immunoSEQ multiplex PCR; TCRdb's version includes in-frame clones alone and lacks a portion of them. The data show about 130,000 clones, with more than 60% seen just once and approximately 1.5% held by the top ten. This clone was observed a few times. Sequencing was carried out using PBMCs. J is TRBJ1-3 and V is TRBV5-6; TRBD1 is a possible D gene (5 bases). This sequence was found in a woman aged 18-29 years in good health and CMV-seronegative. CDR3 region: CASSLGGGLSGNTIYF. In DNA, the CDR3 is TGTGCCAGCAGCTTGGGCGGGGGATTAAGTGGAAACACCATATATTTT.